This T cell receptor (beta chain) is drawn from a study of PD-1 blockade in mismatch repair-deficient tumors. In the study overall: Patients had around 12 mismatch repair-deficient cancer types, all previously treated and progressing.

Comment on this clone: The antigen is unknown.

The CDR3 spans 12 residues. The V end lost 1 base, the J end lost 4 bases, and 6 bases lay between the germline ends. Overall study results and limits: After pembrolizumab, tumor-resident clones rose rapidly, then generally contracted before radiologic responses.

Clones were sequenced by immunoSEQ multiplex PCR, and TCRdb holds only the in-frame ones, with some missing. The sample contains approximately 16,000 clones, 84% of which appear only once. Mismatch repair deficiency was confirmed in all patients, by PCR or immunohistochemistry. The TCR-sequenced patients were three responders to pembrolizumab. V gene TRBV5-3 combines with J gene TRBJ2-7; D remains ambiguous. TRBV5-3 is marked as an open reading frame, function uncertain. The specimen was PBMCs, collected before pembrolizumab treatment. The source of this sequence is an adult with mismatch repair-deficient cancer. CDR3 protein: CARSLLGYEQYF. DNA of the CDR3: TGTGCCAGAAGCTTGCTAGGTTACGAGCAGTACTTC.